This TCR beta chain appears in the sequencing data of a study of naive and memory T cell subsets. Whole-study results and caveats: This RNA-based method may be sensitive to activation-related transcript changes.

A UMI-containing oligonucleotide was joined by 3' ligation to the TCR cDNA template. RNA was extracted from 2 to 2.5 ml of whole blood of healthy adults. Cells were not sorted; total RNA input targeted about 1 to 1000 ng. As for this clonotype: What it binds is unknown.

Ligated cDNA underwent four rounds of PCR with nested alpha and beta constant region primers and SP2. TCRdb called the 5' RACE reads again in MiXCR, with one record for every CDR3 protein. The repertoire has about 62,000 distinct CDR3 sequences, roughly 8.1% of them found once; the top ten carry 15% to 20%. This clonotype originated in a female donor in good health.

The CDR3 DNA sequence: TGTGCCAGCACCTCAAGGGGCAATGAGCAGTTCTTC. It translates to CASTSRGNEQFF. V and J are TRBV28 and TRBJ2-1; D is perhaps TRBD1 (5 bases). V was clipped by 7 bases and J by 6 bases, with 10 bases between them. Germline loops: CDR1 MDHEN, CDR2 SYDVKM. The CDR3 has 12 residues.